This T cell receptor beta chain is drawn from a study of control samples from healthy donors and cancer patients. Clones were sequenced by immunoSEQ multiplex PCR, and TCRdb holds only the in-frame ones, with some missing. The repertoire holds under 200,000 clones, about nine tenths seen once, with about 1.6% in the top ten. Germline V lookup: CDR1 SGHRS, CDR2 YFSETQ. The V gene end was trimmed by 5 bases and the J gene end by 1 base; junction bases not matched to a gene: 2. This CDR3 contains 14 residues. This chain joins TRBV5-1 and TRBJ2-4; the match to TRBD2 covers 8 bases. Specimen: blood. This TCR was sampled from a woman in her twenties or thirties in good health. CDR3 in amino acids: CASSLAGAKNIQYF. The CDR3 DNA reads as TGCGCCAGCAGTTTAGCGGGGGCCAAAAACATTCAGTACTTC.